This passage covers 22 T cell receptor beta chains from one sample sequenced in a study of response to subunit inactivated influenza vaccine. TCRdb passed the RT-PCR reads through MiXCR, listing each CDR3 protein once. The top ten clones hold 6.5% to 8% of a sample with roughly 670,000 distinct CDR3 sequences, 11% to 15% of them seen once. The starting material was PBMCs from blood, obtained 14 days before vaccination. Source of these receptors: a man aged 45-65 years who received an inactivated influenza vaccine.

This chain links TRBV20-1 with TRBJ2-3; 9 bases agree with TRBD2. CDR1 and CDR2 (germline): DFQATT, SNEGSKA (reference sequence). With 3 bases clipped from V and 4 bases from J, the junction kept 5 bases outside the gene matches. The CDR3 has 14 amino acids. The CDR3 reads CSASPSGKADTQYF. CDR3 nucleotides: TGCAGTGCTAGCCCTAGCGGGAAGGCAGATACGCAGTATTTT.

This sequence joins TRBV7-2 and TRBJ2-1; weak D call: TRBD2 (6 bases). Germline V CDR1 and CDR2: SGHTA, FQGNSA. V was trimmed by 4 bases and J by 2 bases, leaving 18 bases between them. CDR3 size: 17 residues. In DNA, the CDR3 is TGTGCCAGCAGCTCCCCCCGCCTAGCGAGAACCTACAATGAGCAGTTCTTC. Its protein is CASSSPRLARTYNEQFF.

The J gene is TRBJ2-7, the V gene TRBV4-1; 7 nucleotides agree with TRBD1. The germline V gene encodes CDR1 MGHRA and CDR2 YSYEKL. V was pared by 1 base and J by 3 bases, with 9 bases of the junction left unmatched. This CDR3 has 16 residues. The CDR3 DNA follows: TGCGCCAGCAGCCAAGTCTCCGGACAGGCTCTCTACGAGCAGTACTTC. It is translated as CASSQVSGQALYEQYF.

Points on this clonotype: One end of the junction is discordant with germline, which a read error may explain. The genes are TRBV4-3 and TRBJ2-3; 9 nucleotides line up with TRBD1. CDR3 size: 15 residues. Germline V gene sequence: CDR1 LGHNA, CDR2 YSLEER. This CDR3 reads CASSRRTGGTDTQYF. The CDR3, as DNA: TGTGCCAGCAGCCGCCGGACAGGGGGCACAGATACGCAGTATTTT.

This clonotype was picked up a small number of times. The V call is TRBV20-1, the J call TRBJ2-1, with 9 bases aligning to TRBD2. Germline loops: CDR1 DFQATT, CDR2 SNEGSKA (reference sequence). This CDR3 has 17 residues. The V gene end was trimmed by 6 bases and the J gene end by 0 bases; junction bases not matched to a gene: 12. CDR3 DNA sequence: TGCAGTGCGCCTGGACTAGCGTACACTAGCTCCTACAATGAGCAGTTCTTC. Amino acid sequence: CSAPGLAYTSSYNEQFF.

This clonotype was observed many times. The V and J genes are TRBV20-1 and TRBJ2-5, with TRBD2 matching 7 bases. This CDR3 is 18 amino acids long. With V trimmed by 6 bases and J by 2 bases, 21 bases remained unmatched. Germline V gene data show CDR1 as DFQATT and CDR2 as SNEGSKA (reference sequence). CDR3 in DNA: TGCAGTGCAGATGGATCCGTTGAACGGGAGGCCACACAAGAGACCCAGTACTTC. This gives the protein CSADGSVEREATQETQYF.

The chain couples TRBV6-5 to TRBJ2-7; tentatively, D is TRBD1 (5 bases). This CDR3 region has 13 residues. The germline CDR1 and CDR2 sequences are MNHEY and SVGAGI. V was pared by 2 bases and J by 4 bases, with 9 bases between. CDR3 protein: CASSYGALYEQYF. CDR3 nucleotide sequence: TGTGCCAGCAGTTACGGGGCCCTTTACGAGCAGTACTTC.

This chain links TRBV5-6 with TRBJ2-5; 8 nucleotides match TRBD2. The CDR3 has 16 residues. CDR1 and CDR2 from the germline V gene are SGHDT and YYEEEE. The V gene end was trimmed by 1 base and the J gene end by 2 bases; junction bases not matched to a gene: 7. CDR3 DNA sequence: TGTGCCAGCAGCTTGCTTTCTAGCGGGCTTCAAGAGACCCAGTACTTC. Its protein is CASSLLSSGLQETQYF.

Only a few counts were recorded for this clonotype. This chain uses TRBV20-1 with TRBJ2-5; TRBD2 is a possible D gene (5 bases). This CDR3 has 13 amino acids. Germline V lookup: CDR1 DFQATT, CDR2 SNEGSKA (reference sequence). V was pared by 0 bases and J by 5 bases, with 10 bases between. CDR3 protein: CSARDLERETQYF. CDR3 DNA: TGCAGTGCTAGAGATTTGGAGCGGGAGACCCAGTACTTC.

This clonotype was counted only a few times. The V call is TRBV12-3 or TRBV12-4, the J call TRBJ1-2; tentatively, D is TRBD1 (6 bases). The CDR3 spans 14 residues. The germline V and J ends were trimmed by 0 bases and 8 bases, with 13 bases remaining between them. The CDR3 spells CASSLASRGRGYTF. The CDR3 bases are TGTGCCAGCAGTTTAGCTAGCAGGGGCAGAGGCTACACCTTC.

This clonotype has more than one count but fewer than ten. This chain joins TRBV6-1 and TRBJ1-1; perhaps TRBD1 as D (5 bases). V dropped 11 bases and J dropped 5 bases, with 15 bases sitting between them. Germline lookup yields CDR1 MNHNS and CDR2 SASEGT. CDR3 length equals 12 residues. CDR3 coding DNA: TGTGCCTGGGGGGAGGGGTATACTGAAGCTTTCTTT. It specifies CAWGEGYTEAFF.

This clonotype showed up just a few times. The chain combines TRBV14 with TRBJ1-6, with TRBD1 as a possible D gene (6 bases). Deletions cut 2 bases from V and 7 bases from J, with 12 bases between. Germline V lookup: CDR1 SGHDN, CDR2 FVKESK. CDR3 size: 15 residues. The CDR3: CASSQLRGVNSPLHF. The CDR3 region has the DNA TGTGCCAGCAGCCAACTCAGGGGAGTCAATTCACCCCTCCACTTT.

The chain has TRBV7-9 and TRBJ2-5; the D gene is possibly TRBD1 (6 bases). Per the germline V gene, CDR1 is SEHNR and CDR2 is FQNEAQ (reference sequence). Trimming stripped 3 bases from V and 4 bases from J, with 9 bases between. The CDR3 has 13 amino acids. The CDR3 spells CASSFSTGETQYF. In DNA form, the CDR3 reads TGTGCCAGCAGCTTTTCGACAGGAGAGACCCAGTACTTC. Supplemented by reference TRBV7-9 and TRBJ2-5, the full variable domain reads DTGVSQNPRHKITKRGQNVTFRCDPISEHNRLYWYRQTLGQGPEFLTYFQNEAQLEKSRLLSDRFSAERPKGSFSTLEIQRTEQGDSAMYLCASSFSTGETQYFGPGTRLLVL.

This chain links TRBV6-5 with TRBJ1-1; the match to TRBD1 covers 9 bases. CDR1 is MNHEY and CDR2 is SVGAGI in the germline V gene. The CDR3 contains 15 residues. The V gene end was trimmed by 4 bases and the J gene end by 0 bases; junction bases not matched to a gene: 3. The CDR3 protein is CASSWDRVVNTEAFF. In DNA, the CDR3 is TGTGCCAGCAGTTGGGACAGGGTAGTGAACACTGAAGCTTTCTTT.

A few counts support this clonotype. This chain's CDR3 is CASSHTAKQNEQYF. The CDR3 nucleotides are TGTGCCAGCAGCCATACAGCCAAACAAAACGAGCAGTACTTC. The J gene is TRBJ2-7, the V gene TRBV3-1, with D unclear. The germline V gene encodes CDR1 LGHDT and CDR2 YNNKEL (reference sequence). Trimming shortened V by 3 bases and J by 5 bases, and 14 bases separated the two germline ends. CDR3 length: 14 residues.

In its sample, this clonotype was seen many times. The chain links TRBV5-1 to TRBJ2-1; D ambiguous. CDR1 SGHRS and CDR2 YFSETQ come from the germline V gene. Trimming removed 0 bases from V and 1 base from J, with 5 bases in between. The CDR3 has 14 amino acids. CDR3: CASSLALSYNEQFF. CDR3 sequence (DNA): TGCGCCAGCAGCTTGGCCCTTTCCTACAATGAGCAGTTCTTC.

The sample holds a few counts of this clonotype. The V call is TRBV29-1, the J call TRBJ2-4; tentatively, D is TRBD2 (5 bases). Looked up from germline, CDR1 is SQVTM and CDR2 is ANQGSEA. V shed 4 bases and J shed 1 base, with 8 bases lying between them. The CDR3 consists of 13 residues. CDR3 DNA sequence: TGCAGCGTTGCGACGGGGGCCAAAAACATTCAGTACTTC. This encodes CSVATGAKNIQYF.

At least ten counts were recorded for this clonotype. This chain joins TRBV5-1 and TRBJ2-2, with TRBD1 identical over 10 bases. Germline assignment: CDR1 SGHRS and CDR2 YFSETQ. The J segment lost 1 base and the V segment lost 2 bases, leaving 11 bases of the junction unmatched. CDR3 length: 19 amino acids. The DNA of the CDR3 is TGCGCCAGCAGCTTCGACTCCTGGGACAGGGGATTGAACACCGGGGAGCTGTTTTTT. This sequence encodes CASSFDSWDRGLNTGELFF.

This clonotype has only a few counts. J is TRBJ2-5 and V is TRBV10-3, with 11 bases that match TRBD1. CDR1 is ENHRY and CDR2 is SYGVKD in the germline V gene. This CDR3 comprises 16 residues. V was pared by 2 bases and J by 0 bases, with 2 bases of the junction left unmatched. The chain's CDR3 is CAISEKGQGDQETQYF. The DNA of the CDR3 is TGTGCCATCAGTGAGAAGGGACAGGGGGACCAAGAGACCCAGTACTTC.

In its sample, this clonotype was seen many times. V and J are TRBV25-1 and TRBJ2-7; D may be TRBD2 (5 bases). Germline V CDR1 and CDR2: MGHDK, SYGVNS. The CDR3 spans 16 residues. Trimming took off 1 base at V and 3 bases at J, with 16 bases between the two ends. The CDR3 nucleotides read TGTGCCAGCAGTGAATTCCACCTTGGAGGAAACTACGAGCAGTACTTC. Translated: CASSEFHLGGNYEQYF.

This chain connects TRBV15 to TRBJ2-2; 8 bases are a match to TRBD1. Germline loops: CDR1 LNHNV, CDR2 YYDKDF (reference sequence). V lost 4 bases to trimming and J lost 7 bases; unmatched junction nucleotides: 5. CDR3 length: 14 amino acids. The CDR3 bases are TGTGCCACCAGCAAGGACAGGGCTCGCGGGGAGCTGTTTTTT. Its protein product is CATSKDRARGELFF.

This clonotype was seen a few times. The chain employs TRBV9 and TRBJ2-1; D is perhaps TRBD1 or TRBD2 (5 bases each). The CDR3 sequence is 15 residues long. From germline, CDR1 is SGDLS and CDR2 YYNGEE. V was clipped by 3 bases and J by 8 bases, with 18 bases between them. CDR3 loop: CASSGSAWGLHEQFF. The DNA for the CDR3 is TGTGCCAGCAGCGGGTCAGCGTGGGGGTTGCATGAGCAGTTCTTC.